Given below is one TCR beta chain in context. This clone showed up just a few times. There is no known antigen for this receptor. No base quality values were provided; no much bigger clone lies one nucleotide off. V was cut back by 1 base and J by 3 bases, leaving a gap of 13 bases between them. Its CDR3 holds 15 amino acids, cysteine through phenylalanine. The retained sequence is limited to the CDR3, 45 bases, with the frame set at the first base. According to the germline V gene, CDR1 reads SGHTA and CDR2 reads FQGNSA. Healthy HIV-negative adults with no recently reported acute infections or vaccinations were included as donors. Only Caucasian adults living in Nashville, Tennessee, USA were represented among the donors. CD4+ T cells were enriched by magnetic negative selection; naive cells were then positively selected on CD45RA, and the negative fraction formed the memory subset. After blood collection by leukapheresis, PBMCs were isolated using Ficoll-Histopaque density gradient centrifugation and then cryopreserved in the vapor phase of liquid nitrogen. Analytical flow cytometry was used to check the purity and quantity of every magnetically sorted T cell population. Genomic DNA was isolated from every sorted fraction and measured by UV absorbance on a Nanodrop 2000c.

This entry belongs to a study of shared clonotypes between healthy human individuals (dated by TCRdb to about 2020). Turning to the overall study: Two women and a few men aged 18 to 49 years were included in the cohort. For each donor, CD4 naive and CD4 memory were each run on three plates, CD8 naive on two plates, and CD8 memory on one plate. To estimate repertoire size and how much clonotype sharing occurs between individuals, the study deeply sequenced the blood TCR repertoires of five healthy adults. Between about 0.94 and 10 billion PBMCs per donor were obtained by leukapheresis. To increase sequencing depth and limit assay-specific biases, TCR repertoire library preparation and sequencing were carried out by different laboratories using diverse techniques. What the research found in general, with its limitations: Sharing across four donors was observed for approximately 4.6% of naive CD4, over 3% of naive CD8, around 2.5% of memory CD4, and around 0.4% of memory CD8 clonotypes. Based on pairwise subsampling, the degree of clonotype sharing among donors was expected to be affected by sequencing depth. Sampling was restricted to blood, and TCR repertoires in tissues likely differ from the TCR repertoires found in blood. The genetic and exposure-history diversity represented was limited by the small number of donors. Compared with non-shared clonotypes, the clonotypes found in all four sorted-subset donors had higher generation probabilities. Rarefaction of sorted-subset datasets indicated incomplete sequencing despite the large sequencing depth. Larger estimated clonotype richness was generally found for naive subsets than for memory subsets.

Using the deep immunoSEQ assay, TCR CDR3 regions were amplified from genomic DNA by multiplex PCR. For each cell subset, the extracted genomic DNA was distributed evenly across all wells of several immunoSEQ 96-well plates, and each plate served as one replicate. Each replicate PCR for sorted subsets received roughly 0.2 ug genomic DNA, equal to tens of thousands of T cell genomes. Purified libraries were quantified with a Qubit 3.0 fluorometer, sized on a Bioanalyzer 2100, and re-quantified with the KAPA Library Quantification kit. Every immunoSEQ 96-well plate was sequenced on a dedicated single-read 150-cycle Illumina NextSeq 550 flow cell. The study's processing was this. Because the immunoSEQ output included only junctional sequences and no quality scores, the filtering could not be the same as the filtering used for full-length reads. Sequences were annotated with PyIR, a Python wrapper for IgBLAST v1.9, using IMGT germline references to assign V/J genes and CDR3. Reads were filtered out if the reads had weak V/J assignments (E-value above 1e-6), no CDR3, stop codons, out-of-frame junctions, or ambiguous translated residues. A V3J clonotype was defined by an identical inferred V gene, J gene, and CDR3 amino acid sequence. The percentage overlap between two repertoires was calculated by dividing the number of shared unique clonotypes by the size of the smaller repertoire. Repertoire richness was assessed with RTK rarefaction, the Chao1 estimator, and Recon v2.1 estimates of unobserved clonotypes. Generation probabilities were computed with OLGA for all TCRbeta clonotypes obtained by the gDNA method from a handful of donors. TCRdb mirrors the immuneACCESS table, restricted to in-frame sequences. Some clones are absent from its copies; in checked studies, under half trace to an unresolved V gene, and the reason for the others is unknown. The DNA was the basis for D and trimming; V, J and clone size are from that table. Recorded for this sample are around 2,000,000 clones; roughly 94% of them occurred a single time. The top ten clones comprise 0.1% to 0.15% of the sample.

The chain was built from TRBV7-2 and TRBJ2-7; possibly the D gene is TRBD1, per 5 matching bases. The sample comprised naive CD4+ T cells sorted from blood. Read against the paper, the sample's cell subset or site label means: CD45RA+ positively selected. The source is a man between 18 and 29 years old in good health. The DNA sequence follows: TGTGCCAGCAGCTTAGAGTCAGGGATCTTCTACGAGCAGTACTTC. It is translated as CASSLESGIFYEQYF.